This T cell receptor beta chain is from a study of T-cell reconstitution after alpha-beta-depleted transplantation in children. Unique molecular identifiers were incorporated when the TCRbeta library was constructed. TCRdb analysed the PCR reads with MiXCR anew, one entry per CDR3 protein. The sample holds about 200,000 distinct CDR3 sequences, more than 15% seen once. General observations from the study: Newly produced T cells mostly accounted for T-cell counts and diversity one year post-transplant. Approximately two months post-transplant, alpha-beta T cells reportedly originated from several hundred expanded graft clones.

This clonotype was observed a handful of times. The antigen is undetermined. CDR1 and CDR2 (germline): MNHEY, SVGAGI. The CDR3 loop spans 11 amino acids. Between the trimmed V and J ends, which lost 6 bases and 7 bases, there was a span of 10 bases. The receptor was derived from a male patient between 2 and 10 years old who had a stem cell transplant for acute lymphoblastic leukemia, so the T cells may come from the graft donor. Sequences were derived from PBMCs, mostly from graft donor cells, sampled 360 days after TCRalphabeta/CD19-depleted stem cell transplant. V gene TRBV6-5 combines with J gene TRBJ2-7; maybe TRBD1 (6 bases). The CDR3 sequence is CASRQQGEQYF. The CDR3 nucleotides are TGTGCCAGCAGACAACAGGGTGAGCAGTACTTC.